A selection of T cell receptor beta chains follows, all from one sample in a study of neurological immune-mediated disorders. In TCRdb, the 5' RACE reads were re-called with MiXCR into one record per CDR3 protein. The sample contains 45,000 or so distinct CDR3 sequences, around a fifth of which appear only once. The sequencing sample was made of PBMCs. All receptors come from a man aged 60 to 69 with HTLV-1-associated myelopathy (HAM/TSP). The CDR3 runs from the conserved cysteine through the conserved F or W. The D gene is left open where the match is weak. The size entry is marked missing in some rows and otherwise reads once, few, many or a size class.

TRBJ2-7 | - | - | TRBV6-5 | TGTGCCAGCAGTCCTCGGACTGCCCCCACCTACGAGCAGTACTTC | CASSPRTAPTYEQYF
TRBJ1-5 | many | - | TRBV11-2 | TGTGCCAGCAGCTTAGACCGATTTAGCAATCAGCCCCAGCATTTT | CASSLDRFSNQPQHF
TRBJ2-7 | - | - | TRBV6-5 | TGTGCCAGCAGTTACTCGTCCAGCACTGGCTCCTACGAGCAGTACTTC | CASSYSSSTGSYEQYF
TRBJ2-3 | many | TRBD2 | TRBV20-1 | TGCAGTGCTCTAGTATGGAGCGGGATGTCTAGCACAGATACGCAGTATTTT | CSALVWSGMSSTDTQYF
TRBJ2-1 | many | - | TRBV9 | TGTGCCAGCAGCCGGAGGGGAGTAGATGAGCAGTTCTTC | CASSRRGVDEQFF
TRBJ1-5 | many | TRBD1 | TRBV20-1 | TGCAGTGCAATAGACAGGGGACATCAGCCCCAGCATTTT | CSAIDRGHQPQHF
TRBJ2-1 | many | - | TRBV5-1 | TGCGCCAGCAGCTTGGCCTCAGGGCGGCGTGAGCAGTTCTTC | CASSLASGRREQFF
TRBJ2-2 | - | - | TRBV28 | TGTGCCAGCAGTTTTGCCGGCGTCTCCACCAGGGAGCTGTATTTT | CASSFAGVSTRELYF
TRBJ1-5 | - | - | TRBV12-5 | TGTGCTAGTGGTAGGGACATTTATCAGCCCCAGCATTTT | CASGRDIYQPQHF
TRBJ2-2 | - | TRBD1 | TRBV5-1 | TGCGCCAGCAGCTTGGCCGGACAGGGGGCAAACACCGGGGAGCTGTTTTTT | CASSLAGQGANTGELFF
TRBJ2-1 | many | TRBD2 | TRBV20-1 | TGCAGTCCCTTTAGGACTAGCGGCCTCAATGAGCAGTTCTTC | CSPFRTSGLNEQFF
TRBJ2-7 | many | - | TRBV7-2 | TGTGCCAGCAGCTTGGAACTTGGCGAGCAGTACTTC | CASSLELGEQYF
TRBJ1-2 | many | - | TRBV11-2 | TGTGCCAGCAGCCCCAGGACCTTC | CASSPRTF
TRBJ1-5 | - | - | TRBV15 | TGTGCCACCAGCAGAGTTATCGATCAGCCCCAGCATTTT | CATSRVIDQPQHF
TRBJ2-1 | many | TRBD1 | TRBV5-1 | TGCGCCAGCAGCCCTGGGGACAGCTTCTACAATGAGCAGTTCTTC | CASSPGDSFYNEQFF
TRBJ2-1 | many | - | TRBV20-1 | TGCAGTGCTAGGGGGCTGAGGAGCGTCTCCTACAATGAGCAGTTCTTC | CSARGLRSVSYNEQFF
TRBJ2-5 | - | - | TRBV28 | TGTTCCAGCAGTTCCCCCGGGACGGGAGAGACCCATTACTTC | CSSSSPGTGETHYF
TRBJ2-5 | many | TRBD2 | TRBV7-8 | TGTGCCAGCAGCTTAGCCGGCGGGAGACAAGAGACCCAGTACTTC | CASSLAGGRQETQYF
TRBJ1-2 | many | - | TRBV11-2 | TGTGCCAGCAGCTTAGGGTCGTCGAACTATGGCTACACCTTC | CASSLGSSNYGYTF
TRBJ2-3 | many | - | TRBV9 | TGTGCCAGCAGCGTCTTGTCGATCGCAGATACGCAGTATTTT | CASSVLSIADTQYF
TRBJ2-2 | many | TRBD2 | TRBV5-1 | TGCGCCAGCAGCTCCGGGAGGGCCCTAAACACCGGGGAGCTGTTTTTT | CASSSGRALNTGELFF
TRBJ1-1 | - | TRBD1 | TRBV28 | TGTGCCAGCAGTCCAACGGACAGGTTCACTGAAGCTTTCTTT | CASSPTDRFTEAFF
TRBJ2-1 | many | - | TRBV5-1 | TGCGCCAGCAGCTTGGCTGATACGAATGAGCAGTTCTTC | CASSLADTNEQFF
TRBJ1-5 | many | - | TRBV15 | TGTGCCACCAGCAGAGGTGGGGTTTCGAATCAGCCCCAGCATTTT | CATSRGGVSNQPQHF
TRBJ2-3 | many | TRBD1 | TRBV7-6 | TGTGCCAGCAGCTTAGACAGGGGGGCGCGCACAGATACGCAGTATTTT | CASSLDRGARTDTQYF
TRBJ2-1 | many | - | TRBV11-3 | TGTGCCAGCAGCCCCGTGGGAGTGTCGAATGAGCAGTTCTTC | CASSPVGVSNEQFF
TRBJ2-6 | - | - | TRBV29-1 | TGCAGCGTATCTATGACAGTGGCAAACTCTGGGGCCAACGTCCTGACTTTC | CSVSMTVANSGANVLTF
TRBJ2-7 | many | - | TRBV28 | TGTGCCAGCAGTAGGACCGGGGGGCTATCCTACGAGCAGTACTTC | CASSRTGGLSYEQYF
TRBJ1-1 | many | TRBD1 | TRBV5-1 | TGCGCCAGCAGCTTGGGGAGAAACAGGGGGAACACTGAAGCTTTCTTT | CASSLGRNRGNTEAFF
TRBJ2-1 | many | TRBD2 | TRBV20-1 | TGCAGTGCTACTGTAGCGGGAGGGCCCAATGAGCAGTTCTTC | CSATVAGGPNEQFF
TRBJ2-1 | - | - | TRBV24-1 | TGTTCCACGGATGGGGGCCACTACGCTGAGCAGTTCTTC | CSTDGGHYAEQFF
TRBJ2-2 | many | - | TRBV20-1 | TGCAGTGCTACCCCAGTACAGGGTTCCACCGGGGAGCTGTTTTTT | CSATPVQGSTGELFF
TRBJ2-5 | many | TRBD1 | TRBV27 | TGTGCCAGCAGACTTACAGGGGGCCTGGAGACCCAGTACTTC | CASRLTGGLETQYF
TRBJ2-2 | many | TRBD2 | TRBV7-3 | TGTGCCAGCAGCTTCGGGCTAGCGGGAACCGGGGAGCTGTTTTTT | CASSFGLAGTGELFF
TRBJ2-4 | many | - | TRBV7-9 | TGTGCCAGCAGCCCCGACAGGGAGGACATTCAGTACTTC | CASSPDREDIQYF
TRBJ2-7 | - | - | TRBV18 | TGTGCCAGCTCCCCCCAGGGGTCCCACGAGCAGTACTTC | CASSPQGSHEQYF
TRBJ2-2 | many | TRBD1 | TRBV5-4 | TGTGCCAGCAGCCGGACAGGGAACACCGGGGAGCTGTTTTTT | CASSRTGNTGELFF
TRBJ2-2 | many | TRBD2 | TRBV7-9 | TGTGCCAGCAGCTTAGTTAGCGGGAGGGCCCTTTCGAACACCGGGGAGCTGTTTTTT | CASSLVSGRALSNTGELFF
TRBJ2-3 | medium-sized | - | TRBV7-8 | TGTGCCAGCAGCTTGGTGGGACAGGGATGGACTAGCGGACGCACAGATACGCAGTATTTT | CASSLVGQGWTSGRTDTQYF
TRBJ2-1 | - | - | TRBV5-1 | TGCGCCAGCATGCCGGCCGGATACAATGAGCAGTTCTTC | CASMPAGYNEQFF
TRBJ2-3 | - | TRBD2 | TRBV19 | TGTGCCAGTGCTAGCGGAAGCACAGATACGCAGTATTTT | CASASGSTDTQYF
TRBJ1-5 | many | TRBD1 | TRBV7-8 | TGTGCCAGCAGCTTAGGGGGCAGGGGGTTGTGGCCCCAGCATTTT | CASSLGGRGLWPQHF
TRBJ2-1 | many | - | TRBV10-3 | TGTGCCATCAGTGAGGAACTACGTAAACCCTACAATGAGCAGTTCTTC | CAISEELRKPYNEQFF
TRBJ1-2 | many | - | TRBV2 | TGTGCCAGCAAGTCCGAGTACTATGGCTACACCTTC | CASKSEYYGYTF
TRBJ2-5 | many | - | TRBV12-3/TRBV12-4 | TGTGCCAGCAGTTCCTTAACGGGAGACTACCAAGAGACCCAGTACTTC | CASSSLTGDYQETQYF
TRBJ1-1 | few | - | TRBV7-9 | TGTGCCAGCAGCTTAAACAGGAACACTGAAGCTTTCTTT | CASSLNRNTEAFF
TRBJ1-2 | - | TRBD1 | TRBV7-8 | TGTGCCAGCAGCGCCGGACAGGGGTACTATGGCTACACCTTC | CASSAGQGYYGYTF
TRBJ2-1 | many | TRBD2 | TRBV7-2 | TGTGCCAGCAGCTTAGATATCGGGACTAGCGGGTTTAAATACAATGAGCAGTTCTTC | CASSLDIGTSGFKYNEQFF
TRBJ2-2 | medium-sized | TRBD2 | TRBV20-1 | TGCAGTGCTAGGGACACTAGCGCCGGGGAGCTGTTTTTT | CSARDTSAGELFF
TRBJ2-5 | many | TRBD1 | TRBV20-1 | TGCAGTGCTAGATTGTCCGGGACAGGGCAAGAGACCCAGTACTTC | CSARLSGTGQETQYF
TRBJ1-1 | - | TRBD1 | TRBV5-1 | TGCGCCAGCAGCACACAAGGACAGGGGAGCACTGAAGCTTTCTTT | CASSTQGQGSTEAFF